Below, 25 T cell receptor beta chains from the same sample are listed, as sequenced in a study of blood T cell repertoires in COVID-19. Profiling relied on immunoSEQ multiplex PCR, and the TCRdb table lists in-frame clones only, not all of them. The table has about 340,000 clones, around nine tenths seen once; the top ten hold around 3.3%. The sequencing sample was made of peripheral blood. These receptors originate from a woman between 18 and 29 years old who had recovered from COVID-19.

The count of this clone is one. The rearrangement links TRBV5-6 to TRBJ2-1; 9 bases fit TRBD1. Germline V lookup: CDR1 SGHDT, CDR2 YYEEEE. The CDR3 has 16 amino acids. V was pared by 6 bases and J by 7 bases, with 14 bases of the junction left unmatched. This CDR3 reads CASTRRGTGFINEQFF. The CDR3 DNA reads as TGTGCCAGCACACGCCGCGGGACAGGGTTCATTAATGAGCAGTTCTTC.

The chain combines TRBV6-2 or TRBV6-3 with TRBJ2-1; 8 nucleotides align to TRBD1. Germline V gives CDR1 MNHEY, CDR2 SVGEGT. V trimming: 0 bases; J trimming: 3 bases; junction bases outside the gene matches: 4. The CDR3 is 16 residues long. The CDR3 spells CASSYSDRDHYNEQFF. Here the CDR3 DNA reads TGTGCCAGCAGTTACTCGGACAGGGATCACTACAATGAGCAGTTCTTC.

To note about this clone: Other nucleotide sequences in the sample specify the same CDR3. The J gene is TRBJ2-1, the V gene TRBV4-3; TRBD2 aligns across 8 bases. V shed 4 bases and J 0 bases; nucleotides not matched to a gene: 2. The CDR3 runs to 15 residues. Germline assignment: CDR1 LGHNA and CDR2 YSLEER. For the CDR3, the DNA is TGCGCCAGCAGCCTCAGCGGGAGCTCCTACAATGAGCAGTTCTTC. Amino acids: CASSLSGSSYNEQFF.

The chain combines TRBV19 with TRBJ1-3; D gene unclear. Trimming removed 9 bases at V and 0 bases at J, with 15 bases between. Germline-derived CDR1 and CDR2 are LNHDA and SQIVND (reference sequence). The CDR3 spans 15 residues. CDR3 DNA sequence: TGTGCCAGCTTCGCCCTTGGCCTCTCTGGAAACACCATATATTTT. As protein: CASFALGLSGNTIYF.

This chain uses TRBV3-1 (or the pseudogene TRBV3-2) with TRBJ1-2; 7 bases are shared with TRBD1. The CDR3 loop spans 16 amino acids. V lost 3 bases and J lost 5; bases outside the gene matches: 12. In germline, CDR1 is LGHDT, CDR2 YNNKEL (reference sequence). The DNA of the CDR3 is TGTGCCAGCAGCCACCCGAAGCCCGGGACAGAATATGGCTACACCTTC. Encoded protein: CASSHPKPGTEYGYTF.

This chain connects TRBV7-9 to TRBJ1-1; no clear D. V gave up 3 bases and J gave up 1 base, with 9 bases separating them. This CDR3 comprises 14 residues. Germline CDR1 reads SEHNR; CDR2 reads FQNEAQ (reference sequence). In nucleotides, the CDR3 is TGTGCCAGCAGCTTCGAGGCAACGAACACTGAAGCTTTCTTT. This codes for CASSFEATNTEAFF.

The J gene is TRBJ1-1, the V gene TRBV10-3, with no clear D. CDR1 is ENHRY, CDR2 SYGVKD, per germline. Trimming took off 4 bases at V and 4 bases at J, with 10 bases between the two ends. The length of the CDR3 is 13 residues. This chain's CDR3 is CAISGPGFTEAFF. CDR3 sequence (DNA): TGTGCCATCAGTGGACCCGGGTTCACTGAAGCTTTCTTT.

The CDR3 spells CATSDLKDTTKYTGELFF. The CDR3 nucleotides are TGTGCCACCAGTGATTTGAAGGACACGACAAAATACACCGGGGAGCTGTTTTTT. This chain uses TRBV24-1 with TRBJ2-2, with a weak D call TRBD1 (5 bases). The V and J ends lost 0 bases and 3 bases respectively, with 16 bases between them. The CDR3 extends over 18 amino acids. Germline CDR1 reads KGHDR; CDR2 reads SFDVKD.

J is TRBJ2-2 and V is TRBV19; D perhaps matches TRBD2 (6 bases). There are 14 residues in the CDR3. Germline-derived CDR1 and CDR2 are LNHDA and SQIVND (reference sequence). V was trimmed by 7 bases and J by 5 bases, leaving 14 bases between them. The CDR3 region has the DNA TGTGCCAGTACCCACAGGAGGGGTACCGGGGAGCTGTTTTTT. Its translation is CASTHRRGTGELFF.

The chain has TRBV10-3 and TRBJ2-5; 8 bases agree with TRBD1. This CDR3 is built from 13 residues. V gave up 4 bases and J gave up 3 bases; unmatched junction bases: 1. Germline values: CDR1 ENHRY, CDR2 SYGVKD. The CDR3 sequence: CAISAGGEETQYF. For the CDR3, the DNA is TGTGCCATCAGTGCAGGGGGCGAAGAGACCCAGTACTTC.

The CDR3 spells CSVGDSGILRNEQFF. CDR3 DNA: TGCAGCGTGGGGGACTCAGGGATACTCCGCAATGAGCAGTTCTTC. The genes are TRBV29-1 and TRBJ2-1, with D perhaps matching TRBD2 (6 bases). V lost 6 bases and J lost 6, with 21 bases in between. The CDR3 is 15 amino acids. Germline CDR1 SQVTM, CDR2 ANQGSEA.

The genes are TRBV9 and TRBJ2-1; TRBD2 matches at 13 bases. CDR3 size: 15 residues. Germline loops: CDR1 SGDLS, CDR2 YYNGEE. Germline trimming cut 3 bases from V and 9 bases from J; bases unmatched to any gene: 6. CDR3 bases: TGTGCCAGCAGCGGAGGACTAGCGGGAGATGGTGAGCAGTTCTTC. As protein: CASSGGLAGDGEQFF. The full variable domain, in which reference TRBV9 and TRBJ2-1 provide the parts outside the CDR3, is DSGVTQTPKHLITATGQRVTLRCSPRSGDLSVYWYQQSLDQGLQFLIQYYNGEERAKGNILERFSAQQFPDLHSELNLSSLELGDSALYFCASSGGLAGDGEQFFGPGTRLTVL.

As DNA, the CDR3 is TGCGCCAGCAGCTTGGGGGGACAGGGGGAGCAGTACGTC. This translates into CASSLGGQGEQYV. V and J are TRBV5-1 and TRBJ2-7; 10 bases agree with TRBD1. CDR1 is SGHRS, CDR2 YFSETQ, per germline. The length of the CDR3 is 13 residues. With V trimmed by 0 bases and J by 7 bases, 1 base remained unmatched.

J is TRBJ1-1 and V is TRBV5-5, with D unclear. CDR1 and CDR2 from the germline V gene are SGHKS and YYEKEE (reference sequence). The V and J ends lost 0 bases and 6 bases respectively, with 9 bases between them. The CDR3 length is 13 residues. CDR3 sequence: CASSLVSRPEAFF. DNA for the CDR3: TGTGCCAGCAGCTTGGTCTCGCGCCCTGAAGCTTTCTTT.

The rearrangement joins TRBV5-6 to TRBJ1-2; 8 positions agree with TRBD1. Unmatched junction bases numbered 2, after V lost 1 base and J lost 6 bases. The CDR3 is 13 residues long. Germline V lookup: CDR1 SGHDT, CDR2 YYEEEE. The CDR3 DNA reads as TGTGCCAGCAGCTTGTCAGGGGGCGATGGCTACACCTTC. Translated: CASSLSGGDGYTF.

V usage is TRBV6-4 and J usage is TRBJ2-2; 8 nucleotides line up with TRBD2. Germline V gene lookup returns CDR1 MRHNA and CDR2 SNTAGT. With 0 bases clipped from V and 7 bases from J, the junction kept 1 base outside the gene matches. The CDR3 contains 14 residues. CDR3 nucleotides: TGTGCCAGCAGTGACTCGAGCGGGAGCGGGGAGCTGTTTTTT. Translated, it gives CASSDSSGSGELFF.

The chain carries TRBV6-6 and TRBJ1-2; 8 nucleotides line up with TRBD1. There are 16 residues in the CDR3. V shed 0 bases and J 8 bases; nucleotides not matched to a gene: 11. Germline values: CDR1 MNHNY, CDR2 SVGAGI (reference sequence). CDR3 residues: CASSYSGEQGGSGYTF. For the CDR3, the DNA is TGTGCCAGCAGTTACTCTGGGGAACAGGGGGGATCAGGCTACACCTTC.

The chain employs TRBV25-1 and TRBJ1-1; D is uncertain. This CDR3 spans 14 amino acids. V lost 6 bases and J 4 bases, leaving 15 bases between the germline ends. CDR1 is MGHDK, CDR2 SYGVNS, per germline. The CDR3 nucleotides read TGTGCCAGCAGCGCCTCGGGATCGGGCACTGAAGCTTTCTTT. This gives the protein CASSASGSGTEAFF. The full variable domain, completed using reference TRBV25-1 and TRBJ1-1, is EADIYQTPRYLVIGTGKKITLECSQTMGHDKMYWYQQDPGMELHLIHYSYGVNSTEKGDLSSESTVSRIRTEHFPLTLESARPSHTSQYLCASSASGSGTEAFFGQGTRLTVV.

The chain couples TRBV9 to TRBJ2-1; the match to TRBD2 covers 8 bases. This CDR3 is built from 16 residues. Germline-derived CDR1 and CDR2 are SGDLS and YYNGEE. Trimming removed 0 bases from V and 9 bases from J; junction bases left unmatched: 11. This CDR3 reads CASSVVSSGKRGEQFF. The DNA of the CDR3 is TGTGCCAGCAGCGTAGTGAGTAGCGGGAAACGAGGTGAGCAGTTCTTC.

The V and J genes are TRBV5-6 and TRBJ2-1; 8 nucleotides match TRBD2. J was trimmed by 8 bases and V by 0 bases; bases with no gene match: 10. CDR1 is SGHDT, CDR2 YYEEEE, per germline. The CDR3 covers 16 residues. The CDR3 coding sequence is TGTGCCAGCAGCTTGGTTGGGGGACTAGGCGTCGATGAGCAGTTCTTC. Translated, it gives CASSLVGGLGVDEQFF.

This rearrangement joins TRBV11-2 to TRBJ1-5; D is perhaps TRBD1 (5 bases). Trimming cost V 1 base and J 7 bases, with 14 bases left between them. The CDR3 loop spans 15 amino acids. Germline V gene lookup returns CDR1 SGHAT and CDR2 FQNNGV. CDR3 nucleotide sequence: TGTGCCAGCAGCTTAGGCTGGGGGGGGTACCAGCCCCAGCATTTT. Translating it yields CASSLGWGGYQPQHF.

V usage is TRBV27 and J usage is TRBJ1-6; no clear D. Deletions cut 2 bases from V and 1 base from J, with 15 bases between. Germline V gene sequence: CDR1 MNHEY, CDR2 SMNVEV (reference sequence). The CDR3 contains 18 residues. CDR3 sequence (DNA): TGTGCCAGCAGTTTAAGTATGGCAGCAGCGTCCTATAATTCACCCCTCCACTTT. It is translated as CASSLSMAAASYNSPLHF.

The rearrangement uses TRBV10-3 and TRBJ2-7; the match to TRBD1 covers 11 bases. The CDR3 is made up of 14 amino acids. Losses at the gene ends were 11 bases for V and 2 bases for J; bases not matched to a gene: 8. CDR1 and CDR2 from the germline V gene are ENHRY and SYGVKD. The CDR3: CAVPGTGGPYEQYV. The CDR3 DNA follows: TGTGCCGTACCCGGGACAGGGGGACCCTACGAGCAGTACGTC.

This clone was seen a handful of times. J is TRBJ2-1 and V is TRBV7-2; 10 bases map to TRBD2. Germline-derived CDR1 and CDR2 are SGHTA and FQGNSA. The V and J ends lost 3 bases and 8 bases, in that order; junction bases with no gene match: 4. The length of the CDR3 is 14 residues. The CDR3 DNA is TGTGCCAGCAGCTTTAGCGGGAGGACACATGAGCAGTTCTTC. Protein: CASSFSGRTHEQFF.

This clone was recorded a few times. The genes are TRBV10-1 and TRBJ2-1, with TRBD2 identical over 8 bases. Trimming took 4 bases from V and 4 from J; bases not matched to a gene: 3. This CDR3 is built from 14 residues. In germline, CDR1 is WNHNN, CDR2 SYGVQD (reference sequence). CDR3 nucleotides: TGCGCCAGCAGTGGAGCGGGAGCTTACAATGAGCAGTTCTTC. Amino acids: CASSGAGAYNEQFF.